A selection of T cell receptor beta chains follows, all from one sample in a study of T cell changes during pregnancy in multiple sclerosis. TCRdb keeps only in-frame clones here, not all; method: immunoSEQ multiplex PCR. The profile shows tens of thousands of clones, about 90% of them singletons. The sample consisted of CD4+ T cells from peripheral blood mononuclear cells, taken in the third trimester of pregnancy. The receptor set was obtained from a female donor in good health, enrolled as a control in a pregnancy study. The CDR3 runs from the conserved cysteine through the conserved F or W.

V	J	length	CDR3
TRBV11-2	TRBJ1-1	14	CASRRQGMNTEAFF
TRBV7-9	TRBJ1-3	14	CASRNDISGNTIYF
TRBV28	TRBJ1-1	19	CASSPDTRRPGQMNTEAFF
TRBV9	TRBJ1-4	13	CASSRSGNEKLFF
TRBV6-5	TRBJ2-3	16	CASSYFGTGATDTQYF
TRBV6-5	TRBJ1-1	16	CASSYRLTGKGTEAFF
TRBV14	TRBJ2-5	15	CASSHPNWYQETQYF
TRBV7-8	TRBJ2-1	17	CASSLADRLAGYNEQFF
TRBV5-4	TRBJ1-1	13	CASSLVDSTEAFF
TRBV11-3	TRBJ1-3	15	CASSPGQGPGNTIYF
TRBV5-1	TRBJ2-7	13	CASSRGSSYEQYF
TRBV5-1	TRBJ2-1	16	CASSSIRDRGLNEQFF
TRBV29-1	TRBJ1-1	14	CSASGSLMNTEAFF
TRBV5-1	TRBJ2-7	14	CASSPDPGTDRGDF
TRBV7-3	TRBJ2-7	13	CASSRVMGGEQYF
TRBV7-9	TRBJ1-1	13	CASSGQGNTEAFF
TRBV2	TRBJ2-2	13	CASQALGAGELFF
TRBV10-3	TRBJ2-1	13	CAISEGVGNEQFF
TRBV6-6	TRBJ1-5	13	CAGGQSVNQPQHF
TRBV19	TRBJ2-5	15	CASRDPGQGTKTQYF
TRBV30	TRBJ2-2	16	CAWSVYPGLAGRELFF
TRBV7-3	TRBJ2-1	16	CASSPTWGSGYNEQFF
TRBV28	TRBJ2-1	13	CASSLAGASEQFF
TRBV29-1	TRBJ2-7	13	CSVAADREYEQYF
TRBV5-6	TRBJ2-7	16	CASSTWAGQGYYEQYF
TRBV19	TRBJ1-2	16	CASSITPRTATDGYTF
TRBV7-3	TRBJ1-2	11	CATQGEDGYTF
TRBV27	TRBJ2-5	14	CASRVAGGGETQYF
TRBV7-3	TRBJ1-2	14	CASSLTTGDYGYTF
TRBV6-5	TRBJ2-2	14	CASSRFANTGELFF
TRBV6-1	TRBJ1-1	14	CASSSNPGGTEAFF
TRBV9	TRBJ2-1	14	CASSVRTSGNEQFF
TRBV6-4	TRBJ2-1	16	CASSVTPGLSSDEQFF
TRBV28	TRBJ2-5	16	CASRGSGPGGEETQYF
TRBV6-5	TRBJ2-5	12	CASSRGQETQYF
TRBV7-9	TRBJ1-1	15	CASSSRAGATTEAFF
TRBV7-9	TRBJ2-5	10	CASSRETQYF
TRBV7-2	TRBJ2-1	19	CASSSMLTGATSSYNEQFF
TRBV7-2	TRBJ1-5	15	CASSEDRGMIQPQHF
TRBV5-6	TRBJ2-7	16	CASSRPTSGRAYEQYF
TRBV29-1	TRBJ2-2	12	CSVEGGAGELFF
TRBV6-4	TRBJ1-5	11	CARQGDQPQHF
TRBV11-2	TRBJ1-5	15	CASSTPGQLNQPQHF